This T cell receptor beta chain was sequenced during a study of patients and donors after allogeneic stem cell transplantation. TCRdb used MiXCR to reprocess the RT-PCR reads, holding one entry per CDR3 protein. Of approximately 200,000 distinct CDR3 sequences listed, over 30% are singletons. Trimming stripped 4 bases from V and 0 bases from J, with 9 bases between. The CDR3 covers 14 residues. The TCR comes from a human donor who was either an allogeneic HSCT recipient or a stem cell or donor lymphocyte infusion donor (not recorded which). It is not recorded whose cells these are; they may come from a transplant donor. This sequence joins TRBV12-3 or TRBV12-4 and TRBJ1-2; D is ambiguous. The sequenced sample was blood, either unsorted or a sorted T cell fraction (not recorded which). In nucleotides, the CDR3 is TGTGCCAGCAGTTCACCCCGTTCTAACTATGGCTACACCTTC. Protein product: CASSSPRSNYGYTF.